A selection of T cell receptor beta chains follows, all from one sample in a study of blood T cells in healthy people across ages. Using its own MiXCR run on the 5' RACE reads, TCRdb lists one record per CDR3 protein. The repertoire has 550,000 to 800,000 distinct CDR3 sequences, about 21% of them found once; the top ten carry 3.5% to 4%. Material: blood. Source of these receptors: a man between 70 and 80 years old in good health. Each CDR3 is given without its conserved first and last residue. The order of the fields is V gene, J gene, CDR3 protein.

>TRBV20-1|TRBJ1-2
SARQAGNYGYT
>TRBV3-1|TRBJ1-2
ASSQDFDSGYT
>TRBV20-1|TRBJ2-5
SARVEGTETQY
>TRBV6-2/TRBV6-3|TRBJ2-1
ASSSLAGERVDEQF
>TRBV20-1|TRBJ2-5
SARGLAGTRQETQY
>TRBV27|TRBJ2-5
ASSLGQGTLETQY
>TRBV5-1|TRBJ1-1
ASSLGQEWMAF
>TRBV15|TRBJ2-1
ATSRGTGTSGYNEQF
>TRBV5-1|TRBJ1-1
ASSYLQANSEAF
>TRBV29-1|TRBJ2-3
SGYDRIGTDTQY
>TRBV20-1|TRBJ2-7
SASSGTGGGYEQY
>TRBV29-1|TRBJ2-7
SVGAVGQQY
>TRBV6-2/TRBV6-3|TRBJ2-3
ASSYSEGRTDTQY
>TRBV12-3/TRBV12-4|TRBJ2-7
ASQTGGLYEQY
>TRBV9|TRBJ1-1
ASGSRPSSTEAF
>TRBV20-1|TRBJ2-5
SARVAVETQY
>TRBV20-1|TRBJ2-2
SARDLGANTGELF
>TRBV29-1|TRBJ2-7
SVGTGGPYEQY
>TRBV5-1|TRBJ2-5
ASSLGGSFQETQY
>TRBV10-3|-
AISHMDEGEQF
>TRBV29-1|-
SATTGSSYEQY
>TRBV20-1|-
SARDRLLGGGRAIEQF
>TRBV12-3/TRBV12-4|TRBJ1-2
ASSETGGAYYGYT
>TRBV12-3/TRBV12-4|-
ASTVGQGGLETQY
>TRBV29-1|TRBJ2-5
SALTDNQETQY
>TRBV20-1|TRBJ2-1
SARDQREPYNEQF
>TRBV6-5|TRBJ2-3
ASSYGRISTDTQY
>TRBV7-6|-
ASSPQLAEKNEQF
>TRBV2|TRBJ2-2
ASSGQRGGELF
>TRBV28|TRBJ2-5
ASASGTEETQY
>TRBV11-1|TRBJ2-5
AGQGRSLETQY
>TRBV6-2/TRBV6-3|TRBJ1-5
ASGQGRRYQPQH
>TRBV6-5|TRBJ2-2
ASGGPLHTGELF
>TRBV6-5|-
ASGQGIHEQY
>TRBV27|TRBJ2-5
ASSLWPPSGGLWETQY
>TRBV2|TRBJ1-1
ASSATTGITEAF
>TRBV7-2|TRBJ2-2
ASSSERRYTGELF
>TRBV7-2|TRBJ2-1
ASSLIYNEQF
>TRBV28|TRBJ1-6
ASSQTDSPLH
>TRBV24-1|TRBJ2-5
ATSDPGTEGETQY
>TRBV12-3/TRBV12-4|TRBJ2-1
ASSLDGLAGSYNEQF
>TRBV6-6|TRBJ2-1
ASSYPNEQF
>TRBV9|TRBJ2-3
ASSPRPPGLRTDTQY
>TRBV12-3/TRBV12-4|TRBJ2-2
ASSVGVAGTGELF
>TRBV7-2|TRBJ2-1
ASSLVSSGSYEQF
>TRBV18|TRBJ2-7
ASSTLAGERGSYEQY
>TRBV27|TRBJ2-7
ASSSPSSYEQY
>TRBV29-1|TRBJ2-7
SVEDRFAEQY
>TRBV3-1|TRBJ2-1
ASSQGGSAHNEQF
>TRBV27|TRBJ1-1
ASSSEFTLGEAF
>TRBV3-1|TRBJ2-7
ASSQVANYEQY
>TRBV24-1|TRBJ2-2
ATSGAYTGELF
>TRBV27|-
ASSLGPGFYEQY
>TRBV20-1|TRBJ2-4
SVSGRSKNIQY